The 26 T cell receptor beta chains in this list originate from one sample, sequenced in a study of blood T cell repertoires in COVID-19. The method was immunoSEQ multiplex PCR; TCRdb's version includes in-frame clones alone and lacks a portion of them. The sample lists about 34,000 clones; 75% to 80% were seen once. The sequenced material came from peripheral blood. These receptor sequences come from a human donor in a cohort sampled during active COVID-19.

This sequence joins TRBV2 and TRBJ2-7; 12 nucleotides align to TRBD2. The germline CDR1 and CDR2 sequences are SNHLY and FYNNEI. With V trimmed by 2 bases and J by 3 bases, 14 bases remained unmatched. The length of the CDR3 is 19 residues. The CDR3 nucleotides are TGTGCCAGCAGTGAACCCCGAATTGGACTAGCGGGGTTGGGCTACGAGCAGTACTTC. Translated, it gives CASSEPRIGLAGLGYEQYF.

The CDR3 DNA follows: TGTGCCATCGCAAAGGACAGGGTAAAAAACTACGAGCAGTACTTC. Protein sequence: CAIAKDRVKNYEQYF. The gene calls are TRBV10-3 and TRBJ2-7, with 8 positions matching TRBD1. The trim removed 8 bases at V and 3 bases at J, leaving 12 bases unmatched. CDR3 length: 15 amino acids. The V gene's germline CDR1 is ENHRY and CDR2 SYGVKD.

A few counts support this clone. The chain uses TRBV28 and TRBJ2-3, with D perhaps matching TRBD2 (5 bases). Germline V gene data show CDR1 as MDHEN and CDR2 as SYDVKM. This CDR3 has 16 amino acids. Trimming took 6 bases from V and 2 from J, leaving 18 bases between them. The CDR3 spells CASRQTWGVNTDTQYF. The CDR3 bases are TGTGCCAGCAGACAAACCTGGGGAGTAAACACAGATACGCAGTATTTT. Full variable domain (missing parts from reference TRBV28 and TRBJ2-3): DVKVTQSSRYLVKRTGEKVFLECVQDMDHENMFWYRQDPGLGLRLIYFSYDVKMKEKGDIPEGYSVSREKKERFSLILESASTNQTSMYLCASRQTWGVNTDTQYFGPGTRLTVL.

V gene TRBV5-1 combines with J gene TRBJ2-1; D is possibly TRBD2 (5 bases). CDR1 is SGHRS and CDR2 is YFSETQ in the germline V gene. CDR3 length equals 12 residues. Deletions cut 0 bases from V and 15 bases from J, with 13 bases between. CDR3: CASSLAGEIGFF. Here the CDR3 DNA reads TGCGCCAGCAGCTTGGCCGGGGAAATAGGGTTCTTC.

The genes are TRBV24-1 and TRBJ1-1; no definite D call. There are 12 residues in the CDR3. Trimming took 5 bases from V and 8 from J, leaving 11 bases between them. Germline V gives CDR1 KGHDR, CDR2 SFDVKD. CDR3 nucleotides: TGTGCCACCAGTGGGGGAGGGCGGGAAGCTTTCTTT. As protein: CATSGGGREAFF.

Worth noting for this clone: At one end the junction does not follow the germline gene, possibly because of a read error. J is TRBJ1-6 and V is TRBV30, with TRBD1 as a possible D gene (6 bases). The CDR3 has 12 amino acids. Germline V CDR1 and CDR2: GTSNPN, SVGIG (reference sequence). The CDR3 DNA reads TGTGCCTGGAGTTCTACCGGGACACCTCCCCGGTTT. Amino acids: CAWSSTGTPPRF. The complete variable domain, with remaining parts taken from reference TRBV30 and TRBJ1-6, reads SQTIHQWPATLVQPVGSPLSLECTVEGTSNPNLYWYRQAAGRGLQLLFYSVGIGQISSEVPQNLSASRPQDRQFILSSKKLLLSDSGFYLCAWSSTGTPPRFGNGTRLTVT.

This clone showed up just a few times. The chain is built from TRBV4-2 and TRBJ1-1; a possible D gene is TRBD1 (6 bases). Germline V CDR1 and CDR2: LGHNA, YNFKEQ. Deletions cut 3 bases from V and 2 bases from J, with 13 bases between. The CDR3 has 15 residues. The DNA for the CDR3 is TGTGCCAGCAGCCAGGGGGACAAAGCAAACACTGAAGCTTTCTTT. As protein: CASSQGDKANTEAFF.

The gene calls are TRBV9 and TRBJ2-1; maybe TRBD1 (6 bases). The CDR3 has 16 amino acids. Germline lookup yields CDR1 SGDLS and CDR2 YYNGEE. Trimming left V 0 bases short and J 5 bases short, with 15 bases between. CDR3 DNA sequence: TGTGCCAGCAGCGTAGAGCCCCCCCAGGGGCACAATGAGCAGTTCTTC. As protein: CASSVEPPQGHNEQFF.

The chain joins TRBV15 to TRBJ1-4, with TRBD1 identical over 7 bases. CDR3 length: 14 amino acids. With 0 bases clipped from V and 8 bases from J, the junction kept 3 bases outside the gene matches. Germline-derived CDR1 and CDR2 are LNHNV and YYDKDF (reference sequence). CDR3 region: CATSREGGQEKLFF. The CDR3 DNA follows: TGTGCCACCAGCAGAGAAGGGGGCCAGGAAAAACTGTTTTTT.

The chain combines TRBV7-9 with TRBJ1-2; possible D gene TRBD1, 5 bases. Germline lookup yields CDR1 SEHNR and CDR2 FQNEAQ (reference sequence). The CDR3 is made up of 13 amino acids. V dropped 3 bases and J dropped 4 bases, with 9 bases sitting between them. The CDR3 loop is CASSLSGGYGYTF. The CDR3 region has the DNA TGTGCCAGCAGCTTGTCGGGGGGCTATGGCTACACCTTC.

The genes are TRBV4-1 and TRBJ1-4; D not certain. The germline V gene encodes CDR1 MGHRA and CDR2 YSYEKL. V lost 1 base and J 7 bases, leaving 13 bases between the germline ends. The CDR3 covers 15 residues. The CDR3 nucleotides read TGCGCCAGCAGCCAAGGAGGTGGGGAGGGTGAAAAACTGTTTTTT. Protein sequence: CASSQGGGEGEKLFF.

This sequence joins TRBV13 and TRBJ1-1; 10 nucleotides line up with TRBD1. V dropped 5 bases and J dropped 6; count of bases not matched to a gene: 12. The CDR3 is made up of 16 amino acids. CDR1 PRHDT and CDR2 FYEKMQ come from the germline V gene (reference sequence). CDR3 sequence (DNA): TGTGCCAGCAGCGGCCGGGACAGGGGTTTACTTTCTGAAGCTTTCTTT. Protein product: CASSGRDRGLLSEAFF.

V is TRBV7-6 and J is TRBJ1-4; a possible D gene is TRBD1 (5 bases). Trimming removed 2 bases from V and 0 bases from J, with 13 bases in between. CDR3 length: 17 residues. Germline assignment: CDR1 SGHVS and CDR2 FNYEAQ. Here the CDR3 reads CASSLRFTGATNEKLFF. The CDR3 nucleotides read TGTGCCAGCAGCTTACGTTTTACAGGCGCAACTAATGAAAAACTGTTTTTT.

J is TRBJ1-1 and V is TRBV9; D perhaps matches TRBD1 (5 bases). Trimming left V 0 bases short and J 6 bases short, with 15 bases between. The CDR3 sequence is 15 residues long. Germline V gives CDR1 SGDLS, CDR2 YYNGEE. In DNA, the CDR3 is TGTGCCAGCAGCGTAGTATTGGGGGGATTCGCTGAAGCTTTCTTT. Its translation is CASSVVLGGFAEAFF.

The rearrangement uses TRBV7-2 and TRBJ2-3; 8 bases fit TRBD2. CDR3 size: 15 residues. Germline lookup yields CDR1 SGHTA and CDR2 FQGNSA. Trimming took 4 bases from V and 6 from J; bases not matched to a gene: 9. CDR3 protein: CASSSPGTRGDTQYF. The CDR3 bases are TGTGCCAGCAGCTCACCCGGGACTAGGGGGGATACGCAGTATTTT.

The chain carries TRBV7-6 and TRBJ2-1, with 7 bases aligning to TRBD1. J lost 2 bases, V lost 0 bases, and 1 base had no gene match. CDR1 and CDR2 (germline): SGHVS, FNYEAQ. The CDR3 has 15 amino acids. CDR3 in amino acids: CASSLAQGAYNEQFF. CDR3 nucleotides: TGTGCCAGCAGCTTAGCGCAGGGGGCCTACAATGAGCAGTTCTTC.

This clone came up once. The chain recombines TRBV10-3 with TRBJ1-5, with D uncertain. CDR3 length: 14 residues. V lost 2 bases and J 0 bases, leaving 5 bases between the germline ends. Germline V gives CDR1 ENHRY, CDR2 SYGVKD. For the CDR3, the DNA is TGTGCCATCAGTGAGCAGGCTAGCAATCAGCCCCAGCATTTT. Its protein product is CAISEQASNQPQHF.

The chain uses TRBV4-1 and TRBJ1-1; 7 nucleotides match TRBD1. Germline values: CDR1 MGHRA, CDR2 YSYEKL. Trimming took 1 base from V and 1 from J; bases not matched to a gene: 6. The CDR3 totals 16 residues. CDR3 coding DNA: TGCGCCAGCAGCCAAGGAGGGGGCCTAGGGAACACTGAAGCTTTCTTT. Amino acid sequence: CASSQGGGLGNTEAFF.

This clone appeared a single time. V is TRBV3-1 (or the pseudogene TRBV3-2) and J is TRBJ2-5; 8 bases line up with TRBD2. CDR3 size: 15 residues. With 1 base clipped from V and 2 bases from J, the junction kept 3 bases outside the gene matches. Germline V gives CDR1 LGHDT, CDR2 YNNKEL (reference sequence). DNA of the CDR3: TGTGCCAGCAGCCAAGCAAGCGGGGGTCAAGAGACCCAGTACTTC. Protein product: CASSQASGGQETQYF.

This clone has just one count. The rearrangement joins TRBV13 to TRBJ2-1, with a tentative D call TRBD2 (6 bases). The CDR3 totals 17 residues. Germline CDR1 is PRHDT and CDR2 is FYEKMQ (reference sequence). The V gene lost 0 bases and the J gene lost 5 bases, with 17 bases spanning the gap. The CDR3 loop is CASSLGHRAGRNNEQFF. Here the CDR3 DNA reads TGTGCCAGCAGCTTAGGCCATAGGGCGGGAAGAAACAATGAGCAGTTCTTC. The full variable domain, its missing parts supplied by reference TRBV13 and TRBJ2-1, is AAGVIQSPRHLIKEKRETATLKCYPIPRHDTVYWYQQGPGQDPQFLISFYEKMQSDKGSIPDRFSAQQFSDYHSELNMSSLELGDSALYFCASSLGHRAGRNNEQFFGPGTRLTVL.

The rearrangement links TRBV5-6 to TRBJ1-1; the D gene is possibly TRBD1 (5 bases). CDR1 is SGHDT and CDR2 is YYEEEE in the germline V gene. The CDR3 covers 15 residues. V shed 3 bases and J shed 4 bases, with 16 bases lying between them. The CDR3 region is CASSSQFAGGTEAFF. The CDR3 region has the DNA TGTGCCAGCAGCTCCCAATTCGCGGGGGGCACTGAAGCTTTCTTT.

J is TRBJ1-6 and V is TRBV9; D is ambiguous. Germline V gene sequence: CDR1 SGDLS, CDR2 YYNGEE. Trimming took 2 bases from V and 10 from J, leaving 7 bases between them. This CDR3 spans 12 amino acids. As DNA, the CDR3 is TGTGCCAGCAGCGTTTGGGAGTCACCCCTCCACTTT. Translated: CASSVWESPLHF.

This chain joins TRBV15 and TRBJ2-5, with D possibly matching TRBD1 (6 bases). CDR3 size: 15 residues. The germline gives CDR1 LNHNV, CDR2 YYDKDF (reference sequence). Trimming left V 1 base short and J 4 bases short, with 13 bases between. The CDR3 reads CATSRVPQGGETQYF. The CDR3 DNA is TGTGCCACCAGCAGAGTCCCACAAGGGGGAGAGACCCAGTACTTC.

V and J are TRBV9 and TRBJ2-7, with D perhaps matching TRBD2 (5 bases). The V gene lost 4 bases and the J gene lost 3 bases, with 14 bases spanning the gap. The V gene's germline CDR1 is SGDLS and CDR2 YYNGEE. The CDR3 contains 14 residues. The CDR3 protein is CASSPRAGNYEQYF. CDR3 DNA sequence: TGTGCCAGCAGCCCGAGGGCCGGAAACTACGAGCAGTACTTC. Filled out from reference TRBV9 and TRBJ2-7, the complete variable domain reads DSGVTQTPKHLITATGQRVTLRCSPRSGDLSVYWYQQSLDQGLQFLIQYYNGEERAKGNILERFSAQQFPDLHSELNLSSLELGDSALYFCASSPRAGNYEQYFGPGTRLTVT.

Here the CDR3 DNA reads TGTGCCAGCAGAGAACGGTACAATCAGCCCCAGCATTTT. Translation gives CASRERYNQPQHF. The V gene is TRBV2, the J gene TRBJ1-5; D ambiguous. V was clipped by 6 bases and J by 3 bases, with 9 bases between them. CDR1 is SNHLY, CDR2 FYNNEI, per germline. This CDR3 has 13 amino acids.

V gene TRBV6-2 or TRBV6-3 combines with J gene TRBJ2-1, with 14 bases matching TRBD2. CDR3 length equals 18 residues. In germline, CDR1 is MNHEY, CDR2 SVGEGT. V gave up 2 bases and J gave up 9 bases; unmatched junction bases: 12. In DNA, the CDR3 is TGTGCCAGCAGTTACCTCGGACTAGCGGGAGGTAAACGGGGTGAGCAGTTCTTC. Protein product: CASSYLGLAGGKRGEQFF.